Reported below is one TCR beta chain. Its specificity is not known. The data belong to a study of OX40 agonist ivuxolimab in advanced cancers. The wider study: Patients with hepatocellular carcinoma, melanoma, renal cell or head and neck cancer made up the dose-escalation patients. Approximately 41% of patients had received prior checkpoint inhibitor therapy. The study, taken as a whole, reports: Expansion of clones was among the lowest in partial responders at 0.1-3.0 mg/kg.

Some clones are missing from TCRdb's copy, which holds only in-frame ones; the method was immunoSEQ multiplex PCR. The data show some 70,000 clones, less than 90% seen once. Systemic immunosuppression or autoimmune disease history was grounds to exclude patients. This CDR3 comprises 17 residues. Germline V gene lookup returns CDR1 MDHEN and CDR2 SYDVKM. The V gene lost 10 bases and the J gene lost 1 base, with 23 bases spanning the gap. The chain uses TRBV28 and TRBJ1-5; D gene unclear. The input for sequencing was CD4+ or CD8+ T cells sorted from blood, taken in a trial of the OX40 agonist ivuxolimab. This sequence originates from an adult with an advanced solid tumor such as melanoma, head and neck, liver or kidney cancer. CDR3 sequence (DNA): TGTGCCAACAGCACAAGCGGACTGACCGTAAGCAATCAGCCCCAGCATTTT. Translated, it gives CANSTSGLTVSNQPQHF.